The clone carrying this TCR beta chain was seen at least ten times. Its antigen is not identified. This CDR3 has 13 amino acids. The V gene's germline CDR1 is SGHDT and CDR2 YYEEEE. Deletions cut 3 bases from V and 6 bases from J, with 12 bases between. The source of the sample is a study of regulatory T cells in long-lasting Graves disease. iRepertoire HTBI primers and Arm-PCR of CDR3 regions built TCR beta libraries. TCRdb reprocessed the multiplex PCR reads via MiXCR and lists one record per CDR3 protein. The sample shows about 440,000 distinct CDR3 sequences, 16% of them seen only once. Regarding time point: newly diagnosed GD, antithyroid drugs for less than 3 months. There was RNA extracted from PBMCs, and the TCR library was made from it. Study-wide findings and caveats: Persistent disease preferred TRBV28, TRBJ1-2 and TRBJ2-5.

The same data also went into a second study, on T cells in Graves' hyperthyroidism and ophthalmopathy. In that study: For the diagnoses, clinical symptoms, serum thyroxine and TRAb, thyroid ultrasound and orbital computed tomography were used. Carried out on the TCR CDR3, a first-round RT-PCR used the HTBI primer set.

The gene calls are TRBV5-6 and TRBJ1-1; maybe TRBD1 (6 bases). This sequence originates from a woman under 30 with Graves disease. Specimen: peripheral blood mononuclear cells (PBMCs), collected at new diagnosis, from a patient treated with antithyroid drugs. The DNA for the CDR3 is TGTGCCAGCAGCTCCGAGGGGGGCGCTGAAGCTTTCTTT. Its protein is CASSSEGGAEAFF.